The rows below give T cell receptor beta chains drawn from one sample of a study of T cells in Graves' hyperthyroidism and ophthalmopathy. Via MiXCR, TCRdb re-called the multiplex PCR reads, giving one row per CDR3 protein. There are about 290,000 distinct CDR3 sequences in the sample; more than 10% occur only once, and almost 8% lies in the top ten. Sequences were obtained from blood. Every receptor here comes from a woman aged 25 to 39 with Graves' hyperthyroidism that later progressed to Graves' ophthalmopathy. Both conserved end residues are trimmed from each CDR3. The order of the fields is J gene, D gene, clone size, V gene, CDR3 protein. A D gene is named only where the DNA matches it firmly. A clone size is listed for some rows: how often the clone was seen (once, few, many), or a class if it is expanded.

j_call: TRBJ1-1
d_call: TRBD1
clone_size: .
v_call: TRBV20-1
cdr3_aa: SAGGQGGTEAF

j_call: TRBJ2-7
d_call: .
clone_size: few
v_call: TRBV5-1
cdr3_aa: ASSLLAGAPYEQY

j_call: TRBJ2-5
d_call: .
clone_size: many
v_call: TRBV20-1
cdr3_aa: SAIRESETQY

j_call: TRBJ2-1
d_call: TRBD2
clone_size: .
v_call: TRBV10-2
cdr3_aa: ASTGSGTYNEQF

j_call: TRBJ1-1
d_call: .
clone_size: many
v_call: TRBV6-1
cdr3_aa: ASSVRDSPEAF

j_call: TRBJ2-7
d_call: TRBD1
clone_size: .
v_call: TRBV2
cdr3_aa: ASSERQGVWNEQY

j_call: TRBJ2-7
d_call: TRBD2
clone_size: few
v_call: TRBV19
cdr3_aa: ASSKREITYEQY

j_call: TRBJ2-2
d_call: .
clone_size: many
v_call: TRBV20-1
cdr3_aa: SAEGTNTGELF

j_call: TRBJ2-1
d_call: .
clone_size: .
v_call: TRBV4-2
cdr3_aa: ASSQVGILGDEQF

j_call: TRBJ2-3
d_call: TRBD2
clone_size: .
v_call: TRBV7-2
cdr3_aa: ASTSQAGGLSTDTQY

j_call: TRBJ2-2
d_call: .
clone_size: many
v_call: TRBV2
cdr3_aa: ASRPADTGELF

j_call: TRBJ2-1
d_call: .
clone_size: .
v_call: TRBV29-1
cdr3_aa: SVEGLNPSSYNEQF

j_call: TRBJ1-5
d_call: .
clone_size: .
v_call: TRBV24-1
cdr3_aa: ATSESSGDSNQPQH

j_call: TRBJ2-5
d_call: TRBD2
clone_size: many
v_call: TRBV3-1
cdr3_aa: ASSQDQLAGETQY

j_call: TRBJ2-3
d_call: TRBD2
clone_size: many
v_call: TRBV2
cdr3_aa: ASSGTSGLTDTQY

j_call: TRBJ2-7
d_call: .
clone_size: many
v_call: TRBV30
cdr3_aa: AWSVTSYEQY

j_call: TRBJ2-7
d_call: .
clone_size: many
v_call: TRBV24-1
cdr3_aa: ATSDFGGYEQY

j_call: TRBJ2-7
d_call: .
clone_size: many
v_call: TRBV28
cdr3_aa: ATKRTNSYEQY

j_call: TRBJ1-1
d_call: .
clone_size: many
v_call: TRBV11-2
cdr3_aa: ASSEGRLNTEAF

j_call: TRBJ1-1
d_call: .
clone_size: many
v_call: TRBV19
cdr3_aa: ASSIQGGTEAF

j_call: TRBJ2-5
d_call: .
clone_size: many
v_call: TRBV12-3/TRBV12-4
cdr3_aa: ASIATQGETQY

j_call: TRBJ2-6
d_call: TRBD1
clone_size: many
v_call: TRBV28
cdr3_aa: ASSPWDRGKAGANVLT

j_call: TRBJ1-2
d_call: TRBD1
clone_size: many
v_call: TRBV7-9
cdr3_aa: ASSWTDRGGYT

j_call: TRBJ2-2
d_call: .
clone_size: many
v_call: TRBV7-8
cdr3_aa: ASSSHLNTGELF

j_call: TRBJ2-7
d_call: .
clone_size: many
v_call: TRBV5-5
cdr3_aa: ASSLGGVDEQY

j_call: TRBJ2-7
d_call: .
clone_size: .
v_call: TRBV11-2
cdr3_aa: AGRPLVPSYEQY

j_call: TRBJ2-1
d_call: .
clone_size: many
v_call: TRBV29-1
cdr3_aa: SVDGERSYNEQF

j_call: TRBJ2-7
d_call: .
clone_size: many
v_call: TRBV7-2
cdr3_aa: ASSPYPVQGSYEQY

j_call: TRBJ1-4
d_call: .
clone_size: .
v_call: TRBV7-2
cdr3_aa: ASSLVGGATNEKLF

j_call: TRBJ2-1
d_call: .
clone_size: many
v_call: TRBV11-3
cdr3_aa: ASSLDGNEQF

j_call: TRBJ1-2
d_call: .
clone_size: many
v_call: TRBV5-8
cdr3_aa: ASSLGQLYYGYT

j_call: TRBJ1-1
d_call: .
clone_size: many
v_call: TRBV11-2
cdr3_aa: ASSDTQVLTEAF

j_call: TRBJ2-5
d_call: .
clone_size: .
v_call: TRBV6-1
cdr3_aa: ASSEGGAETQY

j_call: TRBJ2-1
d_call: TRBD2
clone_size: .
v_call: TRBV5-4
cdr3_aa: ASSLGRLASGGQF

j_call: TRBJ2-2
d_call: .
clone_size: many
v_call: TRBV11-2
cdr3_aa: ASSPVDLRDGELF

j_call: TRBJ2-1
d_call: .
clone_size: many
v_call: TRBV2
cdr3_aa: ASSEESSPGFGEQF

j_call: TRBJ2-1
d_call: .
clone_size: many
v_call: TRBV11-2
cdr3_aa: ASSLRQQNYNEQF